What follows are 18 T cell receptor beta chains derived from one specimen sequenced in a study of cytomegalovirus exposure and HLA in healthy donors. The protocol was immunoSEQ multiplex PCR, while the TCRdb copy is restricted to in-frame clones and leaves out a portion. The sample has some 140,000 clones, almost 85% seen once. Material for sequencing was PBMCs. These receptors came from a woman in her 30s in good health and CMV-seronegative.

This chain joins TRBV4-2 and TRBJ2-3; D call uncertain. Germline values: CDR1 LGHNA, CDR2 YNFKEQ. CDR3 length: 16 amino acids. V gave up 0 bases and J gave up 4 bases, with 14 bases separating them. The CDR3 here is CASSQDHSEVADTQYF. The CDR3 DNA reads as TGTGCCAGCAGCCAAGATCACAGTGAAGTTGCAGATACGCAGTATTTT.

This sequence joins TRBV6-5 and TRBJ1-3, with TRBD1 identical over 7 bases. Germline lookup yields CDR1 MNHEY and CDR2 SVGAGI. The CDR3 has 16 amino acids. Trimming took 0 bases from V and 0 from J; bases not matched to a gene: 2. The CDR3 DNA follows: TGTGCCAGCAGTTACTCCCGGACAGGCTCTGGAAACACCATATATTTT. Its protein product is CASSYSRTGSGNTIYF.

J is TRBJ1-1 and V is TRBV7-9; weak D call: TRBD1 (5 bases). Per the germline V gene, CDR1 is SEHNR and CDR2 is FQNEAQ (reference sequence). The CDR3 totals 15 residues. Between the trimmed V and J ends, which lost 4 bases and 4 bases, there was a span of 16 bases. DNA for the CDR3: TGTGCCAGCAGCTCGACTTCAGGGTTTACCACTGAAGCTTTCTTT. Amino acid sequence: CASSSTSGFTTEAFF. The entire variable domain, with the rest obtained from reference TRBV7-9 and TRBJ1-1, is as follows: DTGVSQNPRHKITKRGQNVTFRCDPISEHNRLYWYRQTLGQGPEFLTYFQNEAQLEKSRLLSDRFSAERPKGSFSTLEIQRTEQGDSAMYLCASSSTSGFTTEAFFGQGTRLTVV.

The V and J genes are TRBV15 and TRBJ2-7; D might be TRBD1 (7 bases). The CDR3 consists of 15 residues. Germline values: CDR1 LNHNV, CDR2 YYDKDF (reference sequence). V was shortened by 5 bases and J by 0 bases, with 14 bases between the two germline ends. As DNA, the CDR3 is TGTGCCACCAGCCGCGGGGACAGCCACTCCTACGAGCAGTACTTC. As protein: CATSRGDSHSYEQYF.

The chain carries TRBV9 and TRBJ2-1, with 9 bases fitting TRBD2. From germline, CDR1 is SGDLS and CDR2 YYNGEE. The CDR3 runs 14 residues. V lost 4 bases, J lost 4 bases, and 3 bases stayed unmatched. CDR3 loop: CASSPTSGYNEQFF. In DNA, the CDR3 is TGTGCCAGCAGCCCGACTAGCGGATACAATGAGCAGTTCTTC.

J is TRBJ1-4 and V is TRBV5-1; tentative D call: TRBD1 (6 bases). V was trimmed by 5 bases and J by 0 bases, leaving 14 bases between them. CDR1 is SGHRS and CDR2 is YFSETQ in the germline V gene. This CDR3 contains 16 residues. The CDR3 DNA follows: TGCGCCAGCAGTTTACGGGGGGCTGCAACTAATGAAAAACTGTTTTTT. Amino acid sequence: CASSLRGAATNEKLFF. Full variable domain (missing parts from reference TRBV5-1 and TRBJ1-4): KAGVTQTPRYLIKTRGQQVTLSCSPISGHRSVSWYQQTPGQGLQFLFEYFSETQRNKGNFPGRFSGRQFSNSRSEMNVSTLELGDSALYLCASSLRGAATNEKLFFGSGTQLSVL.

This clone was seen more than once but under ten times. The chain employs TRBV6-5 and TRBJ1-2; D remains unclear. Looked up from germline, CDR1 is MNHEY and CDR2 is SVGAGI. The V and J ends lost 6 bases and 2 bases respectively, with 10 bases between them. CDR3 length: 13 residues. The CDR3 here is CASRVPGNYGYTF. CDR3 in DNA: TGTGCCAGCAGGGTACCGGGGAACTATGGCTACACCTTC.

This clone was counted only a few times. The chain carries TRBV28 and TRBJ2-4, with a tentative D call TRBD1 (5 bases). The CDR3 runs 12 residues. Trimming left V 4 bases short and J 8 bases short, with 9 bases between. Per the germline V gene, CDR1 is MDHEN and CDR2 is SYDVKM. CDR3 nucleotides: TGTGCCAGCAGTTCCTTGGGGCACATTCAGTACTTC. Translating it yields CASSSLGHIQYF.

The J gene is TRBJ2-2, the V gene TRBV11-2; weak D call: TRBD1 (5 bases). CDR1 SGHAT and CDR2 FQNNGV come from the germline V gene. Trimming left V 2 bases short and J 5 bases short, with 12 bases between. This CDR3 is 15 amino acids long. This CDR3 is CASSLSRAGTGELFF. The CDR3 region has the DNA TGTGCCAGCAGCTTAAGCAGGGCTGGGACCGGGGAGCTGTTTTTT.

This clone was picked up a small number of times. An end of the junction does not agree with germline; a read error may underlie this. The rearrangement uses TRBV7-7 and TRBJ2-2, with 9 bases identical to TRBD1. The V gene's germline CDR1 is SSHAT and CDR2 FNYEAQ (reference sequence). The CDR3 spans 17 residues. CDR3 sequence reads: CASSLGPGQGNTGELFF. In nucleotides, the CDR3 is TGTGCTAGCAGCTTAGGGCCGGGACAGGGGAACACCGGGGAGCTGTTTTTT.

This clone occurred a few times. The chain uses TRBV6-1 and TRBJ2-3; 9 nucleotides agree with TRBD2. The V segment lost 4 bases and the J segment 2 bases; nucleotides outside the gene matches: 10. Per germline, CDR1 MNHNS and CDR2 SASEGT. The CDR3 has 17 amino acids. Written as DNA, the CDR3 is TGTGCCAGCAGTGTCTTCCTAGCGGGGTCCTCCACAGATACGCAGTATTTT. This codes for CASSVFLAGSSTDTQYF.

This clone came up once. V is TRBV7-6 and J is TRBJ2-7; 12 nucleotides line up with TRBD2. V trimming: 5 bases; J trimming: 0 bases; junction bases outside the gene matches: 5. The length of the CDR3 is 16 residues. CDR1 is SGHVS, CDR2 FNYEAQ, per germline. CDR3 coding DNA: TGTGCCAGCAGCAAAGGACTAGCGGGGAGCTCCTACGAGCAGTACTTC. Its protein product is CASSKGLAGSSYEQYF.

The J gene is TRBJ2-5, the V gene TRBV27; 8 bases match TRBD1. The CDR3 sequence is 16 residues long. After removal of 6 bases from V and 5 bases from J, the junction contained 14 bases not matched to a gene. CDR1 MNHEY and CDR2 SMNVEV come from the germline V gene (reference sequence). CDR3 DNA: TGTGCCAGCAGCCCGACGAGGAGGACAGGGCGCGAGACCCAGTACTTC. This gives the protein CASSPTRRTGRETQYF.

The chain links TRBV7-3 to TRBJ2-1; 7 bases line up with TRBD1. Trimming cost V 5 bases and J 8 bases; bases outside gene matches: 6. This CDR3 has 13 residues. From germline, CDR1 is SGHTA and CDR2 FQGTGA. The CDR3 loop reads CASSAGTDYEQFF. The CDR3, as DNA: TGTGCCAGCAGCGCCGGGACAGACTATGAGCAGTTCTTC.

The rearrangement uses TRBV4-3 and TRBJ2-7, with 7 bases aligning to TRBD1. V shed 0 bases and J 12 bases; nucleotides not matched to a gene: 26. The CDR3 runs 19 residues. Germline V gives CDR1 LGHNA, CDR2 YSLEER. CDR3 bases: TGCGCCAGCAGCCAAGATCGTAGGGACAGAGGGCTCGCCTATCGCGATCCGTACTTC. It codes for CASSQDRRDRGLAYRDPYF.

The CDR3 region is CASSKSSEQFF. The DNA of the CDR3 is TGTGCCAGCAGTAAGTCGAGTGAGCAGTTCTTC. This rearrangement joins TRBV6-1 to TRBJ2-1; D is unclear. The germline gives CDR1 MNHNS, CDR2 SASEGT. The germline V and J ends were trimmed by 5 bases and 9 bases, with 8 bases remaining between them. This CDR3 comprises 11 residues.

V and J are TRBV5-1 and TRBJ2-1, with TRBD2 matching 9 bases. The J segment lost 6 bases and the V segment lost 3 bases, leaving 4 bases of the junction unmatched. Per the germline V gene, CDR1 is SGHRS and CDR2 is YFSETQ. CDR3 length: 14 residues. The DNA for the CDR3 is TGCGCCAGCAGCTACGGGACTAGCATCAATGAGCAGTTCTTC. Amino acids: CASSYGTSINEQFF.

The V and J genes are TRBV4-1 and TRBJ2-2; 8 positions agree with TRBD2. The CDR3 is 16 amino acids. Trimming at V came to 4 bases and at J to 1 base, leaving 5 bases not matched to a gene. The germline V gene has CDR1 MGHRA and CDR2 YSYEKL. In nucleotides, the CDR3 is TGCGCCAGCAGCCTCCGGACTAGCTTGAACACCGGGGAGCTGTTTTTT. Its translation: CASSLRTSLNTGELFF.